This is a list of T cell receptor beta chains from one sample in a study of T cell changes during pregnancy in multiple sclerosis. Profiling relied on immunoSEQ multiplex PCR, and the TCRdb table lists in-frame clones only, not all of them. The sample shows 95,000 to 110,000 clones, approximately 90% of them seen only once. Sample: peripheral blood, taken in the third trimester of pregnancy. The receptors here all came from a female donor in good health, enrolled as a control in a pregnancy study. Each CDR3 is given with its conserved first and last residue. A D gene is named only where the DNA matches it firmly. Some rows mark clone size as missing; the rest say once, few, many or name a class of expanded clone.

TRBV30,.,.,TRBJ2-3,CAWSVLGQTSTDTQYF,TGTGCCTGGAGTGTACTAGGACAGACTAGCACAGATACGCAGTATTTT
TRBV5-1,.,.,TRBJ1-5,CASSLAGGNQPQHF,TGCGCCAGCAGCTTGGCCGGGGGGAATCAGCCCCAGCATTTT
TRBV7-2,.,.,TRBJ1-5,CASSLNPGGHGNQPQHF,TGTGCCAGCAGCTTAAATCCCGGGGGGCATGGCAATCAGCCCCAGCATTTT
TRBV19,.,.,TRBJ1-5,CASSTFGNQPQHF,TGTGCCAGTAGTACTTTCGGCAATCAGCCCCAGCATTTT
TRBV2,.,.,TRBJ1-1,CASSTRVNTEAFF,TGTGCCAGCAGTACTAGGGTGAACACTGAAGCTTTCTTT
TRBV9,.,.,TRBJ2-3,CASSVSAVTDTQYF,TGTGCCAGCAGCGTCAGCGCGGTCACAGATACGCAGTATTTT
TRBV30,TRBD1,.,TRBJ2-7,CAWSRTGGSYEQYF,TGTGCCTGGAGTCGGACAGGGGGTTCCTACGAGCAGTACTTC
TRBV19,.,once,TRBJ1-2,CASSIDGTSRGGYGYTF,TGTGCCAGTAGTATAGATGGCACCTCCCGGGGTGGCTATGGCTACACCTTC
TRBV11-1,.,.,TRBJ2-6,CASRLGRFAGANVLTF,TGTGCCAGCAGGCTGGGGCGATTCGCTGGGGCCAACGTCCTGACTTTC
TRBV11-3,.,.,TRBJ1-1,CASSLVGVNTEAFF,TGTGCCAGCAGCTTAGTAGGGGTGAACACTGAAGCTTTCTTT
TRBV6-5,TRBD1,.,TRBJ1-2,CASSYSTGGNGYTF,TGTGCCAGCAGTTACTCGACAGGGGGCAACGGCTACACCTTC
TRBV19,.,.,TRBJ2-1,CASQTPGLDNEQFF,TGTGCCAGCCAAACCCCGGGACTCGACAATGAGCAGTTCTTC
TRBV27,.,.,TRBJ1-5,CASTTGGGNQPQHF,TGTGCCAGCACTACGGGAGGGGGCAATCAGCCCCAGCATTTT
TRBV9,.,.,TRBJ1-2,CASSEGDGEGYTF,TGTGCCAGCAGCGAGGGGGACGGGGAGGGCTACACCTTC
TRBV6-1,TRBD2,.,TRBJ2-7,CASSALGRVYEQYF,TGTGCCAGCAGTGCCTTAGGGAGGGTCTACGAGCAGTACTTC
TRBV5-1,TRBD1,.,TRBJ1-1,CASSGGQLNTEAFF,TGCGCCAGCAGCGGGGGACAGCTGAACACTGAAGCTTTCTTT